The entry below describes one T cell receptor beta chain. What this receptor recognizes is not known. Base qualities are not provided; no much larger clone lies one nucleotide away. These data originate in a study of CD8 T cells in Susac syndrome (dated by TCRdb to between 2018 and 2021). Some background on the complete study: Among the sequenced Susac syndrome patients, six had clinically active disease and 8 or 9 were in clinical remission. Susac syndrome patients were therapy-naive, on corticosteroids (some also receiving IVIg), or on IVIg alone at blood withdrawal. The study used repertoire sequencing to test whether antigen drove CD8+ T cell activation and differentiation in Susac syndrome. What the study reported, not specific to this receptor: No clonal expansion was detected in the CD4+ T cell repertoire of Susac syndrome patients. The study acknowledged that relatively few individuals were included in the TCR sequencing and HLA analysis.

High-throughput TCR beta sequencing profiled peripheral blood CD8+ and CD4+ T cells from healthy donors, Susac syndrome patients and multiple sclerosis patients. The Susac syndrome patients fulfilled recently defined diagnostic criteria for either definite or probable disease. Bulk CD8+ and CD4+ T cells were purified magnetically by negative isolation, whereas CD8+ TEMRA cells were enriched by FACS. Blood was drawn into EDTA tubes, processed within 24 hours, and PBMCs were isolated by density gradient centrifugation. PBMCs intended for TCR sequencing were frozen in liquid nitrogen and were later thawed in a 37 degrees C water bath. The sorted or isolated CD4+, CD8+ and CD8+ TEMRA cells had a purity of 90% or higher. RNA was extracted with the RNeasy kit and roughly 0.5 to 1 ug was reverse transcribed using random hexamers. The immunoSEQ multiplex PCR assay, which covers 54 Vbeta and 13 Jbeta segments, was used to amplify TCR beta CDR3 regions. Bias from PCR amplification was corrected by using a synthetic template baseline for primer optimization and for computational correction. The paper's data handling went like this. Reads were annotated to V, D and J genes according to IMGT and were analyzed with immunoSEQ Analyzer, with only productive sequences retained. Clonality was computed as one minus Shannon entropy normalized by log2 of the number of productive unique sequences. For each patient and control, public and private clones were evaluated among the 100 most prevalent clones. Clones were defined as Susac-specific if absent from the healthy and MS cohorts, from around 1,100 published viral clones and from other ImmuneACCESS disease sequences. The public reads were run again by TCRdb, first through fastp at Q25 and then through MiXCR, and only productive beta chains were kept. A single entry per CDR3 protein holds the most common genes and DNA from its merged rows. What appears here as the V and J calls and clone size reflects TCRdb's work, not the paper's. This sample holds 150,000 to 200,000 distinct CDR3 sequences; approximately 94% were observed only once. Clones ranked in the top ten supply roughly 0.12% of the sample.

This sequence was found in a human donor with Susac syndrome. The sequencing input was CD4+ T cells from PBMCs.

The DNA is as follows: TGTGCCAGCAGCCAAGATCTCCCCGGGACAGGGAACAACGAGCAGTACTTC. It encodes CASSQDLPGTGNNEQYF. The chain joins TRBV4-2 to TRBJ2-7, with 9 central nucleotides matching TRBD1. From the cysteine through the phenylalanine, the CDR3 covers 17 amino acids. Just CDR3 DNA is preserved here, 51 bases in frame from base 1. V lost 0 bases and J lost 5 bases, and the count of bases not matched to a germline gene is 11. The germline V gene sets CDR1 to LGHNA and CDR2 to YNFKEQ.